This T cell receptor beta chain was captured by sequencing in a study of blood T cells in healthy people across ages. Alongside a J-beta primer mix, a sample-barcoded 5' primer served in a second PCR lasting 7 to 11 cycles. Unique molecular identifiers of 12 random nucleotides labeled each cDNA. TCRdb re-derived calls from the 5' RACE reads in MiXCR, one entry per CDR3 protein. The sample has about 700,000 distinct CDR3 sequences, 32% seen once. In terms of origin and age, donors were healthy Caucasian individuals from Russia aged roughly 6 to 95. Total RNA was isolated from each sample in quantities of at least 6 micrograms. This clonotype was seen ten or more times. As yet, its antigen is unknown. The CDR3 is 16 amino acids. Germline V gene data show CDR1 as LNHNV and CDR2 as YYDKDF (reference sequence). V trimming: 4 bases; J trimming: 4 bases; junction bases outside the gene matches: 6. Study results and caveats: Diversity of TCR beta correlated strongly with naive T cell percentage.

The chain has TRBV15 and TRBJ1-6; 8 bases are a match to TRBD1. Sequencing used blood. The TCR sequence derives from a woman of 80 years or more in good health. In DNA form, the CDR3 reads TGTGCCACCAGCACCAAGACAGGGGTTTATAATTCACCCCTCCACTTT. It yields the protein CATSTKTGVYNSPLHF.